The 20 T cell receptor beta chains presented below share a single source sample, sequenced in a study of blood T cell repertoires in COVID-19. Sequencing was performed with immunoSEQ multiplex PCR; in TCRdb, only in-frame clones are kept and a portion is missing. Among 130,000 to 150,000 clones listed, over 75% were seen once. The sequenced material came from peripheral blood. The origin of the receptors is a man between 65 and 80 years old with acute or convalescent COVID-19.

The chain links TRBV19 to TRBJ2-3; D perhaps matches TRBD2 (7 bases). Germline lookup yields CDR1 LNHDA and CDR2 SQIVND (reference sequence). Trimming removed 8 bases from V and 2 bases from J, with 20 bases in between. The CDR3 covers 16 residues. The CDR3: CASAPGWRGPTDTQYF. The CDR3 bases are TGTGCCAGTGCCCCAGGGTGGCGGGGGCCCACAGATACGCAGTATTTT.

The rearrangement uses TRBV28 and TRBJ1-1, with a tentative D call TRBD1 (5 bases). The CDR3 length is 14 residues. V lost 10 bases and J 1 base, leaving 16 bases between the germline ends. Germline V gene sequence: CDR1 MDHEN, CDR2 SYDVKM. In DNA, the CDR3 is TGTGCCATCATTCCTACGGGGGAGAACACTGAAGCTTTCTTT. Translation gives CAIIPTGENTEAFF.

The chain has TRBV3-1 (or the pseudogene TRBV3-2) and TRBJ2-1; the match to TRBD2 covers 9 bases. The CDR3 covers 15 residues. V shed 4 bases and J 4 bases; nucleotides not matched to a gene: 5. CDR1 is LGHDT, CDR2 YNNKEL, per germline (reference sequence). This CDR3 reads CASSPGLAAYNEQFF. The DNA for the CDR3 is TGTGCCAGCAGCCCGGGACTAGCTGCTTACAATGAGCAGTTCTTC.

The V and J genes are TRBV9 and TRBJ2-5; D unresolved. The CDR3 has 13 amino acids. The germline V gene has CDR1 SGDLS and CDR2 YYNGEE. Trimming took 4 bases from V and 2 from J, leaving 9 bases between them. The CDR3 DNA sequence: TGTGCCAGCAGCCCCCTTCCTCAAGAGACCCAGTACTTC. Its protein is CASSPLPQETQYF.

The V gene is TRBV2, the J gene TRBJ2-5; D perhaps matches TRBD2 (5 bases). The CDR3 runs 14 residues. Germline V lookup: CDR1 SNHLY, CDR2 FYNNEI. The V gene lost 0 bases and the J gene lost 1 base, with 6 bases spanning the gap. The CDR3 protein is CASSEATSQETQYF. The CDR3 DNA follows: TGTGCCAGCAGTGAAGCAACTAGCCAAGAGACCCAGTACTTC.

This chain links TRBV28 with TRBJ1-6; D call uncertain. The V and J ends lost 7 bases and 6 bases respectively, with 10 bases between them. The germline CDR1 and CDR2 sequences are MDHEN and SYDVKM. The CDR3 contains 13 residues. The CDR3 is CASTNPINSPLHF. CDR3 bases: TGTGCCAGCACCAATCCAATTAATTCACCCCTCCACTTT.

The chain is built from TRBV19 and TRBJ2-5, with 10 bases lining up with TRBD2. There are 16 residues in the CDR3. V trimming: 6 bases; J trimming: 7 bases; junction bases outside the gene matches: 14. Germline lookup yields CDR1 LNHDA and CDR2 SQIVND (reference sequence). CDR3 in amino acids: CASRGSSGGRRGTQYF. In nucleotides, the CDR3 is TGTGCCAGTAGAGGCTCTAGCGGGGGTCGTCGGGGGACCCAGTACTTC.

The chain uses TRBV6-5 and TRBJ1-2; possible D gene TRBD1, 5 bases. Germline-derived CDR1 and CDR2 are MNHEY and SVGAGI. The CDR3 runs to 12 residues. V lost 6 bases to trimming and J lost 4 bases, with 9 bases between them. This CDR3 is CASSPGGYGYTF. CDR3 nucleotides: TGTGCCAGCAGCCCGGGGGGCTATGGCTACACCTTC.

In this sample, this clone turned up once. The chain employs TRBV6-5 and TRBJ2-3; D perhaps matches TRBD2 (5 bases). With 6 bases removed from V and 6 bases from J, the gap between germline ends came to 19 bases. The germline gives CDR1 MNHEY, CDR2 SVGAGI. The CDR3 totals 15 residues. The chain's CDR3 is CASRANEGVGDTQYF. The CDR3 DNA sequence: TGTGCCAGCAGGGCTAACGAGGGAGTGGGTGATACGCAGTATTTT.

In this sample, this clone turned up once. The chain has TRBV5-1 and TRBJ2-2; TRBD2 agrees at 9 bases. CDR3 length: 16 residues. Germline CDR1 is SGHRS and CDR2 is YFSETQ. The trim removed 4 bases at V and 6 bases at J, leaving 10 bases unmatched. In DNA form, the CDR3 reads TGCGCCAGCAGCGAGCGAGCGGGGGGAGGTGCCGGGGAGCTGTTTTTT. Its translation is CASSERAGGGAGELFF.

The chain is built from TRBV30 and TRBJ2-5, with a weak D call TRBD2 (5 bases). Trimming shortened V by 4 bases and J by 2 bases, and 11 bases separated the two germline ends. Germline values: CDR1 GTSNPN, CDR2 SVGIG (reference sequence). This CDR3 region has 13 residues. The CDR3 nucleotides are TGTGCCTGGAAGCGGAGTGCGCAAGAGACCCAGTACTTC. It is translated as CAWKRSAQETQYF.

This clone occurred once. The chain joins TRBV19 to TRBJ2-2; 7 positions agree with TRBD2. Germline V gives CDR1 LNHDA, CDR2 SQIVND (reference sequence). CDR3 length: 18 residues. V gave up 3 bases and J gave up 6 bases; unmatched junction bases: 16. CDR3 sequence: CASSIGSGHPVGAGELFF. The CDR3 nucleotides are TGTGCCAGTAGTATCGGTAGCGGGCATCCGGTGGGGGCCGGGGAGCTGTTTTTT.

The chain employs TRBV28 and TRBJ1-4; D is unresolved. The CDR3 is made up of 14 amino acids. Trimming removed 1 base from V and 7 bases from J, with 10 bases in between. From germline, CDR1 is MDHEN and CDR2 SYDVKM. CDR3 nucleotide sequence: TGTGCCAGCAGTTTATCTATCCGTTTTGAAAAACTGTTTTTT. Protein sequence: CASSLSIRFEKLFF.

The chain uses TRBV5-4 and TRBJ2-1; TRBD1 is a possible D gene (6 bases). The CDR3 is 14 residues long. In germline, CDR1 is SGHNT, CDR2 YYREEE (reference sequence). Between the trimmed V and J ends, which lost 4 bases and 4 bases, there was a span of 12 bases. The CDR3 region is CASSQGHLYNEQFF. The DNA for the CDR3 is TGTGCCAGCAGCCAGGGACACCTGTACAATGAGCAGTTCTTC.

V is TRBV6-6 and J is TRBJ2-1, with 10 bases identical to TRBD2. This CDR3 is built from 15 residues. The germline V gene has CDR1 MNHNY and CDR2 SVGAGI (reference sequence). J lost 4 bases, V lost 2 bases, and 2 bases had no gene match. The CDR3 DNA is TGTGCCAGCAGTTACGGGACTAGCGATTACAATGAGCAGTTCTTC. As protein: CASSYGTSDYNEQFF.

The chain carries TRBV6-5 and TRBJ1-6; 8 bases are a match to TRBD1. J lost 5 bases, V lost 7 bases, and 4 bases had no gene match. Germline assignment: CDR1 MNHEY and CDR2 SVGAGI. The CDR3 sequence is 14 residues long. CDR3 sequence: CASNMGQDNSPLHF. The CDR3 DNA reads TGTGCCAGCAATATGGGACAGGATAATTCACCCCTCCACTTT.

The chain is built from TRBV2 and TRBJ1-4; 7 positions agree with TRBD1. The CDR3 loop spans 14 amino acids. The germline gives CDR1 SNHLY, CDR2 FYNNEI. V lost 5 bases, J lost 8 bases, and 8 bases stayed unmatched. This CDR3 is CASSTTGLKEKLFF. CDR3 nucleotides: TGTGCCAGCAGTACGACAGGGTTGAAGGAAAAACTGTTTTTT.

The V and J genes are TRBV6-2 or TRBV6-3 and TRBJ2-5; D not certain. CDR1 MNHEY and CDR2 SVGEGT come from the germline V gene. This CDR3 has 16 amino acids. The ends were cut back, 3 bases at V and 4 bases at J, with 18 bases in the middle. In nucleotides, the CDR3 is TGTGCCAGCAGTTATCTCTCCGTTGGCAGATCAGAGACCCAGTACTTC. Amino acid sequence: CASSYLSVGRSETQYF.

The chain recombines TRBV24-1 with TRBJ2-5; 12 bases match TRBD1. Trimming at V came to 1 base and at J to 6 bases, leaving 5 bases not matched to a gene. Per the germline V gene, CDR1 is KGHDR and CDR2 is SFDVKD. The CDR3 sequence is 16 residues long. CDR3 DNA: TGTGCCACCAGTGATTTCGGGACAGGGGGCGCGCAGACCCAGTACTTC. Residues: CATSDFGTGGAQTQYF.

The chain recombines TRBV28 with TRBJ1-5; D possibly corresponds to TRBD1 (6 bases). Trimming took 6 bases from V and 1 from J, leaving 16 bases between them. Germline V CDR1 and CDR2: MDHEN, SYDVKM. The CDR3 is 16 amino acids. CDR3 in DNA: TGTGCCAGCAGCCTGGGGGGAGGGACAAGCAATCAGCCCCAGCATTTT. It translates to CASSLGGGTSNQPQHF.